Shown below are 19 T cell receptor beta chains from a single sample sequenced in a study of T cell changes during pregnancy in multiple sclerosis (dated by TCRdb to 2018 to 2020). Library method: the immunoSEQ multiplex PCR assay. TCRdb re-hosts the immuneACCESS table, in-frame sequences only. Its copies lack some clones; in the studies checked, an unresolved V gene accounts for under half of them, and the cause for the rest is not known. Within this sample are around 66,000 clones, with 91% of them counted one time only. The ten largest clonotypes hold around 2.2% of the sample. The sequenced sample was peripheral blood, obtained in the third trimester of pregnancy. Receptors were obtained from a female donor in good health, enrolled as a control in a pregnancy study.

The chain couples TRBV19 to TRBJ2-1, with 7 bases fitting TRBD1. Germline assignment: CDR1 LNHDA and CDR2 SQIVND (reference sequence). The CDR3 is made up of 17 amino acids. Unmatched junction bases numbered 13, after V lost 4 bases and J lost 4 bases. CDR3 sequence reads: CASSSQTGVREYNEQFF. CDR3 DNA sequence: TGTGCCAGTAGTAGCCAAACAGGGGTTAGAGAGTACAATGAGCAGTTCTTC. Full variable domain (remainder filled in from reference TRBV19 and TRBJ2-1): DGGITQSPKYLFRKEGQNVTLSCEQNLNHDAMYWYRQDPGQGLRLIYYSQIVNDFQKGDIAEGYSVSREKKESFPLTVTSAQKNPTAFYLCASSSQTGVREYNEQFFGPGTRLTVL.

The chain couples TRBV4-1 to TRBJ2-7; 9 bases fit TRBD2. Germline V gives CDR1 MGHRA, CDR2 YSYEKL. The CDR3 runs 15 residues. The V and J ends lost 1 base and 4 bases, in that order; junction bases with no gene match: 5. The CDR3 sequence is CASSQVLGLAYEQYF. CDR3 nucleotides: TGCGCCAGCAGCCAAGTTCTGGGACTAGCTTACGAGCAGTACTTC.

The count of this clone is one. The chain is built from TRBV10-3 and TRBJ2-5; TRBD1 aligns across 9 bases. V was pared by 7 bases and J by 5 bases, with 11 bases of the junction left unmatched. Germline CDR1 and CDR2: ENHRY and SYGVKD. CDR3 length: 15 amino acids. The CDR3 nucleotides read TGTGCCATCAAAAGGACAGGGGAGATCTTCGAGACCCAGTACTTC. It specifies CAIKRTGEIFETQYF.

The chain couples TRBV5-8 to TRBJ1-2; 7 bases agree with TRBD1. Unmatched junction bases numbered 9, after V lost 3 bases and J lost 7 bases. The CDR3 has 14 residues. CDR1 and CDR2 (germline): SGHTS, YDEGEE. CDR3 coding DNA: TGTGCCAGCAGCTACCAGGGGGATCTCTTTGGCTACACCTTC. Encoded protein: CASSYQGDLFGYTF.

This clone was detected once. V gene TRBV19 combines with J gene TRBJ1-1; D may be TRBD1 (5 bases). V was shortened by 3 bases and J by 3 bases, with 8 bases between the two germline ends. The germline V gene has CDR1 LNHDA and CDR2 SQIVND (reference sequence). The CDR3 is 13 residues long. The CDR3 reads CASSMGGYTEAFF. Here the CDR3 DNA reads TGTGCCAGTAGTATGGGGGGGTACACTGAAGCTTTCTTT.

The V gene is TRBV28, the J gene TRBJ2-7; TRBD1 agrees at 7 bases. Trimming at V came to 6 bases and at J to 4 bases, leaving 6 bases not matched to a gene. Germline loops: CDR1 MDHEN, CDR2 SYDVKM. The CDR3 is 13 amino acids. CDR3 nucleotides: TGTGCCAGCAGGCAAACAGGGGAGTACGAGCAGTACTTC. Encoded protein: CASRQTGEYEQYF.

V gene TRBV7-9 combines with J gene TRBJ1-3; D not certain. Per germline, CDR1 SEHNR and CDR2 FQNEAQ (reference sequence). The CDR3 totals 13 residues. Trimming cost V 2 bases and J 8 bases, with 10 bases left between them. CDR3 sequence (DNA): TGTGCCAGCAGCTTACTCGGTGCGGACACCATATATTTT. This encodes CASSLLGADTIYF. Combining the CDR3 with reference TRBV7-9 and TRBJ1-3 gives the whole variable domain DTGVSQNPRHKITKRGQNVTFRCDPISEHNRLYWYRQTLGQGPEFLTYFQNEAQLEKSRLLSDRFSAERPKGSFSTLEIQRTEQGDSAMYLCASSLLGADTIYFGEGSWLTVV.

The chain combines TRBV5-1 with TRBJ2-5, with 14 bases that match TRBD2. Germline lookup yields CDR1 SGHRS and CDR2 YFSETQ. The CDR3 is 16 residues long. The V and J ends lost 2 bases and 5 bases, in that order; junction bases with no gene match: 5. DNA of the CDR3: TGCGCCAGCAGCTTTGGGACTAGCGGGAGTCGGGAGACCCAGTACTTC. The encoded protein is CASSFGTSGSRETQYF.

This sequence joins TRBV5-1 and TRBJ1-2; tentative D call: TRBD1 (5 bases). This CDR3 spans 16 amino acids. With 4 bases removed from V and 0 bases from J, the gap between germline ends came to 16 bases. CDR1 and CDR2 (germline): SGHRS, YFSETQ. As DNA, the CDR3 is TGCGCCAGCAGCCGTAGTTCGGGGGGAGCTAACTATGGCTACACCTTC. As protein: CASSRSSGGANYGYTF.

V and J are TRBV21-1 and TRBJ1-2; the table's D call TRBD1 went unverified against the DNA. TRBV21-1 is a pseudogene. The CDR3 runs 13 residues. For the CDR3, the DNA is TGTGCCAGCAGCGCCAGGTATAACTATGGCTACACCTTC. It codes for CASSARYNYGYTF.

The chain has TRBV11-2 and TRBJ1-1; 8 nucleotides match TRBD1. Per germline, CDR1 SGHAT and CDR2 FQNNGV. V gave up 7 bases and J gave up 5 bases; unmatched junction bases: 6. The CDR3 consists of 13 residues. CDR3 amino acids: CASNVRGRTEAFF. The CDR3 DNA sequence: TGTGCCAGCAACGTCAGGGGGCGGACTGAAGCTTTCTTT.

The chain employs TRBV5-1 and TRBJ2-3, with D perhaps TRBD2 (6 bases). V was shortened by 4 bases and J by 2 bases, with 17 bases between the two germline ends. The CDR3 is made up of 16 amino acids. Germline lookup yields CDR1 SGHRS and CDR2 YFSETQ. The CDR3 reads CASSLFSGLNTDTQYF. The CDR3 nucleotides read TGCGCCAGCAGCCTCTTCTCGGGACTGAACACAGATACGCAGTATTTT.

The chain couples TRBV6-1 to TRBJ2-5, with D perhaps TRBD1 (6 bases). The CDR3 has 16 residues. Germline-derived CDR1 and CDR2 are MNHNS and SASEGT. V shed 0 bases and J shed 4 bases, with 15 bases lying between them. CDR3 in DNA: TGTGCCAGCAGTGAAGCGCTTCACACCAGGGGAGAGACCCAGTACTTC. Its protein is CASSEALHTRGETQYF.

V and J are TRBV7-8 and TRBJ2-7; 7 positions agree with TRBD1. CDR3 size: 20 residues. V lost 0 bases and J lost 0; bases outside the gene matches: 17. Per the germline V gene, CDR1 is SGHVS and CDR2 is FQNEAQ. The CDR3 loop is CASSLAKRRQGLMISYEQYF. Written as DNA, the CDR3 is TGTGCCAGCAGCTTAGCTAAAAGGAGACAGGGTTTGATGATCTCCTACGAGCAGTACTTC.

The chain couples TRBV2 to TRBJ2-5; D is perhaps TRBD2 (6 bases). Trimming cost V 7 bases and J 4 bases, with 16 bases left between them. Germline values: CDR1 SNHLY, CDR2 FYNNEI. There are 14 residues in the CDR3. This chain's CDR3 is CASTSSDAGETQYF. CDR3 coding DNA: TGTGCCAGCACCTCTAGCGATGCGGGAGAGACCCAGTACTTC.

V usage is TRBV2 and J usage is TRBJ2-2; 7 bases match TRBD1. Germline V gives CDR1 SNHLY, CDR2 FYNNEI. Trimming took 7 bases from V and 1 from J; bases not matched to a gene: 6. This CDR3 has 15 amino acids. CDR3 amino acids: CASKTNRGNTGELFF. The CDR3 DNA is TGTGCCAGCAAAACTAACAGGGGGAACACCGGGGAGCTGTTTTTT.

This chain joins TRBV6-1 and TRBJ2-3, with TRBD2 identical over 8 bases. The CDR3 is 14 residues long. J was trimmed by 1 base and V by 5 bases; bases with no gene match: 2. Germline loops: CDR1 MNHNS, CDR2 SASEGT. CDR3 loop: CASSFSGGTDTQYF. In DNA form, the CDR3 reads TGTGCCAGCAGTTTTAGCGGGGGCACAGATACGCAGTATTTT.

The rearrangement links TRBV6-5 to TRBJ2-7; 8 bases are shared with TRBD2. CDR1 and CDR2 from the germline V gene are MNHEY and SVGAGI. The CDR3 is 13 residues long. V lost 4 bases, J lost 6 bases, and 5 bases stayed unmatched. CDR3 in DNA: TGTGCCAGCAGTTTCGGACGGGGGGGCGAGCAGTACTTC. Its translation: CASSFGRGGEQYF.

The V and J genes are TRBV5-1 and TRBJ2-7; 7 bases fit TRBD1. Trimming removed 3 bases from V and 0 bases from J; junction bases left unmatched: 3. The germline gives CDR1 SGHRS, CDR2 YFSETQ. The CDR3 runs 14 residues. The CDR3 here is CASSSGQDSYEQYF. The CDR3 nucleotides read TGCGCCAGCAGCTCCGGACAGGACTCCTACGAGCAGTACTTC.